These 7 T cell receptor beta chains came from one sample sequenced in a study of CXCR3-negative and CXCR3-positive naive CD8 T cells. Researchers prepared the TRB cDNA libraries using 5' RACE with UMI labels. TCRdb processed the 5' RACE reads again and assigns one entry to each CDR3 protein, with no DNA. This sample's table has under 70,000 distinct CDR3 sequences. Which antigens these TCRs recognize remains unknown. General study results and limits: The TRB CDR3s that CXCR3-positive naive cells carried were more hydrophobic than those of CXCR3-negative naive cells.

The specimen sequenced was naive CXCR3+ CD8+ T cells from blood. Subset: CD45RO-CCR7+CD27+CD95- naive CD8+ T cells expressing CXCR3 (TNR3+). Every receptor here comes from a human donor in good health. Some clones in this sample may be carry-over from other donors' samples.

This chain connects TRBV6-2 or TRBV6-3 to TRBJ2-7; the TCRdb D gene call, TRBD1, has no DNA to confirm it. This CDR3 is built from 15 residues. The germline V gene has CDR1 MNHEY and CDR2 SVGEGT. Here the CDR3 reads CASSYATGMSYEQYF.

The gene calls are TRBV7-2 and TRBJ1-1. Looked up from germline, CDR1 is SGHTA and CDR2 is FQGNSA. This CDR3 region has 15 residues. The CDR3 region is CASSLVFRMNTEAFF.

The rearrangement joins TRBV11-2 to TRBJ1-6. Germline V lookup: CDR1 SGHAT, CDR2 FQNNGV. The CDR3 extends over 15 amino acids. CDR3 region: CASSLSSSYNSPLHF.

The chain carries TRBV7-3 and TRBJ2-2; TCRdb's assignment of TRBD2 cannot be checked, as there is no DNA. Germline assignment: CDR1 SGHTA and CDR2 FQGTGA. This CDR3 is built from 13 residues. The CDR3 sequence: CASRPGLAGELFF. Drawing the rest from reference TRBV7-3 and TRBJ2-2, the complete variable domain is GAGVSQTPSNKVTEKGKYVELRCDPISGHTALYWYRQSLGQGPEFLIYFQGTGAADDSGLPNDRFFAVRPEGSVSTLKIQRTERGDSAVYLCASRPGLAGELFFGEGSRLTVL.

CDR3 residues: CASSFVRDREKDTQYF. This chain links TRBV28 with TRBJ2-3; the TCRdb D gene call, TRBD1, has no DNA to confirm it. The V gene's germline CDR1 is MDHEN and CDR2 SYDVKM. CDR3 length: 16 amino acids.

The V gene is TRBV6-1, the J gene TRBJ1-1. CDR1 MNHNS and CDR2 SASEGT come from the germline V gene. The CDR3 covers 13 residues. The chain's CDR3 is CASSEDAYTEAFF.

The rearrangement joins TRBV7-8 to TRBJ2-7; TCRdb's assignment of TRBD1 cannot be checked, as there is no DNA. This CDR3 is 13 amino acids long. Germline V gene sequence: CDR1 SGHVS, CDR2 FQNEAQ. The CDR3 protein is CASSLGQYYEQYF.